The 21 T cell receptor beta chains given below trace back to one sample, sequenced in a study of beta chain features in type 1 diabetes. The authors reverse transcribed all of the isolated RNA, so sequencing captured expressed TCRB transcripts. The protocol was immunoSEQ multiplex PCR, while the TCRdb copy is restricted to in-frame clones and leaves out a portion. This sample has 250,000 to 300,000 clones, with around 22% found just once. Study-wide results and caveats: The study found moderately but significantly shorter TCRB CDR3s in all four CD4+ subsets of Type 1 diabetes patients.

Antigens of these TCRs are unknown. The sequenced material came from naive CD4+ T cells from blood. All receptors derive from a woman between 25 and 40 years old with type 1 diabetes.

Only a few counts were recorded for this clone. This CDR3 is CASTTDQYYEQYF. The CDR3 region has the DNA TGTGCCAGCACGACAGATCAATACTACGAGCAGTACTTC. The V and J genes are TRBV28 and TRBJ2-7; maybe TRBD1 (5 bases). The germline V gene has CDR1 MDHEN and CDR2 SYDVKM. This CDR3 comprises 13 residues. The germline V and J ends were trimmed by 7 bases and 3 bases, with 13 bases remaining between them.

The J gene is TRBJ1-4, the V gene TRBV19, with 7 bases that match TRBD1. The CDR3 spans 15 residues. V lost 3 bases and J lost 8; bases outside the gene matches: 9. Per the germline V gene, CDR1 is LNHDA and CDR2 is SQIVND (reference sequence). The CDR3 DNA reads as TGTGCCAGTAGTATCACCGAAACAGGGGAAGAAAAACTGTTTTTT. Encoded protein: CASSITETGEEKLFF.

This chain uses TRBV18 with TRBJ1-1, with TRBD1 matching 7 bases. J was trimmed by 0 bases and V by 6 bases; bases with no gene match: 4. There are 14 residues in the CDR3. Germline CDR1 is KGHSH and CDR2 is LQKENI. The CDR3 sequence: CASSWGQMNTEAFF. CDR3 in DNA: TGTGCCAGCTCCTGGGGACAGATGAACACTGAAGCTTTCTTT.

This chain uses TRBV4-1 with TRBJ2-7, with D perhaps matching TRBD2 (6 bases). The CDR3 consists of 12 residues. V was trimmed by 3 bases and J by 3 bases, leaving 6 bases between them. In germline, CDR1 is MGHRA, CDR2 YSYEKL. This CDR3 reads CASSQGGYEQYF. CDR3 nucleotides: TGCGCCAGCAGCCAGGGGGGCTACGAGCAGTACTTC.

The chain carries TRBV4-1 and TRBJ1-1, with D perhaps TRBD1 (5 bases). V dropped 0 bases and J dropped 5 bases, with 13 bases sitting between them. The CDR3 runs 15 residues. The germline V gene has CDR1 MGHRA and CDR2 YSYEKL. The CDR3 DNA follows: TGCGCCAGCAGCCAAGATTCCGCAGGGAGGACTGAAGCTTTCTTT. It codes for CASSQDSAGRTEAFF.

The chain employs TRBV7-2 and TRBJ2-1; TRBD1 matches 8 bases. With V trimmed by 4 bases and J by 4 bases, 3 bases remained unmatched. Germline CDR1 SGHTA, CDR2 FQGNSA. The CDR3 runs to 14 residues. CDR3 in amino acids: CASSSRTGYNEQFF. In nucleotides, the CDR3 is TGTGCCAGCAGCTCTAGGACAGGGTACAATGAGCAGTTCTTC.

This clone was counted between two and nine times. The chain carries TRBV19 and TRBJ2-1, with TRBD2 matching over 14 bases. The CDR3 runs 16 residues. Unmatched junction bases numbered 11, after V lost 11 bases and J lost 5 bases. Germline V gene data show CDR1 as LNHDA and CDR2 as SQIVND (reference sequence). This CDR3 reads CASHPGLAGAHNEQFF. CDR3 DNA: TGTGCCTCCCATCCGGGACTAGCGGGAGCCCACAATGAGCAGTTCTTC.

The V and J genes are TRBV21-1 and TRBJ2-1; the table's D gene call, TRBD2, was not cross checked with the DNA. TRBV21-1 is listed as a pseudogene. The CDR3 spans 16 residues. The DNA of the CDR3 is TGTGCCAGCAGCATAGCACCGACGGGAGGATACAATGAGCAGTTCTTC. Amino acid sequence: CASSIAPTGGYNEQFF.

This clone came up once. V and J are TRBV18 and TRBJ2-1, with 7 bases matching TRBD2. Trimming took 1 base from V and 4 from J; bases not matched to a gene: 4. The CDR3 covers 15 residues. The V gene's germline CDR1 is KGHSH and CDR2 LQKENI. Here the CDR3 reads CASSPRGGVYNEQFF. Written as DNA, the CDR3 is TGTGCCAGCTCACCACGGGGGGGGGTATACAATGAGCAGTTCTTC.

CDR3: CASSKPAGGYGYTF. In nucleotides, the CDR3 is TGTGCCAGCAGCAAACCGGCAGGGGGCTATGGCTACACCTTC. The chain is built from TRBV21-1 and TRBJ1-2; the table's D call TRBD1 went unverified against the DNA. TRBV21-1 is termed a pseudogene. This CDR3 comprises 14 residues.

The CDR3 spells CASSPGPRGTEAFF. For the CDR3, the DNA is TGTGCCAGCTCACCTGGGCCCCGAGGGACTGAAGCTTTCTTT. The chain carries TRBV18 and TRBJ1-1; D is uncertain. Trimming shortened V by 3 bases and J by 5 bases, and 13 bases separated the two germline ends. Looked up from germline, CDR1 is KGHSH and CDR2 is LQKENI. CDR3 length: 14 amino acids.

The CDR3 coding sequence is TGTGCCAGCAGCGTTAGCGGCCAAGAGACCCAGTACTTC. It is translated as CASSVSGQETQYF. The chain couples TRBV9 to TRBJ2-5; perhaps TRBD2 as D (6 bases). The V gene's germline CDR1 is SGDLS and CDR2 YYNGEE. The V end was cut by 2 bases, the J end by 1 base, with 6 bases between. The CDR3 spans 13 residues.

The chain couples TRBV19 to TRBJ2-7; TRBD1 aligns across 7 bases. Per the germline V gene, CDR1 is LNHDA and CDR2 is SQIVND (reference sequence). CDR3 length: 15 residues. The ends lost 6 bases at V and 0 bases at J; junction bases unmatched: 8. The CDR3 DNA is TGTGCCAGTAGGAGAGACAGGGATTACTCCTACGAGCAGTACTTC. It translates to CASRRDRDYSYEQYF.

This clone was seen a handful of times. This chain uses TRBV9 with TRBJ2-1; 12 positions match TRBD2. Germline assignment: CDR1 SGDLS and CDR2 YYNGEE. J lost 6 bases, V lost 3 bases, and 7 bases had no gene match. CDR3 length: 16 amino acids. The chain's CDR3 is CASSALLAGGRNEQFF. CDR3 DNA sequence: TGTGCCAGCAGCGCCCTACTAGCGGGAGGACGCAATGAGCAGTTCTTC.

The CDR3 bases are TGTGCCAGCAGTTACGGGACTAGCTTTGTCGATGAGCAGTTCTTC. Translation: CASSYGTSFVDEQFF. The J gene is TRBJ2-1, the V gene TRBV6-5; the match to TRBD2 covers 9 bases. This CDR3 is 15 amino acids long. Germline V gene lookup returns CDR1 MNHEY and CDR2 SVGAGI. V was pared by 2 bases and J by 8 bases, with 7 bases of the junction left unmatched.

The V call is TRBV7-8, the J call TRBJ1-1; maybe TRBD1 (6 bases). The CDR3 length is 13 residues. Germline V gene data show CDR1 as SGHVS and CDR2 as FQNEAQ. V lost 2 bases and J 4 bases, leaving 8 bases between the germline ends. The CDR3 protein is CASSLQGSTEAFF. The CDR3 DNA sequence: TGTGCCAGCAGCTTACAGGGGAGCACTGAAGCTTTCTTT.

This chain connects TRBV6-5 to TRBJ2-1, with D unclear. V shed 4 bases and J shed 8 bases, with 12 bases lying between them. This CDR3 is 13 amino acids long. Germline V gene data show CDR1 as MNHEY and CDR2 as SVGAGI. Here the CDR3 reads CASSSLPDYEQFF. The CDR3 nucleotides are TGTGCCAGCAGTTCTCTCCCTGACTATGAGCAGTTCTTC.

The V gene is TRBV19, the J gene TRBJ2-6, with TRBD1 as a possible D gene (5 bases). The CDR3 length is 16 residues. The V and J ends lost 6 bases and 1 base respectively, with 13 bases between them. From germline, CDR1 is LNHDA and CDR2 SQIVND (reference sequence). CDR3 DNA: TGTGCCAGTAGAGGGGTCGGCAGTTCTGGGGCCAACGTCCTGACTTTC. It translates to CASRGVGSSGANVLTF.

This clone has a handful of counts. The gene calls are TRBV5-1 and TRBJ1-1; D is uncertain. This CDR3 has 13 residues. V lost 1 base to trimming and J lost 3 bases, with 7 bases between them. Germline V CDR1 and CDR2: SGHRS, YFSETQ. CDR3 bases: TGCGCCAGCAGCTTGCGGGTCGACACTGAAGCTTTCTTT. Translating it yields CASSLRVDTEAFF.

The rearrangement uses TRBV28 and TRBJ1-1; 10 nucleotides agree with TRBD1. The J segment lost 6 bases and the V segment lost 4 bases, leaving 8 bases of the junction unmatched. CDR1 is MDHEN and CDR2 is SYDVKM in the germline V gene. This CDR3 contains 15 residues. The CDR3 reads CASSSGTGAVSEAFF. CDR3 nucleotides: TGTGCCAGCAGTTCAGGGACAGGGGCAGTATCTGAAGCTTTCTTT.

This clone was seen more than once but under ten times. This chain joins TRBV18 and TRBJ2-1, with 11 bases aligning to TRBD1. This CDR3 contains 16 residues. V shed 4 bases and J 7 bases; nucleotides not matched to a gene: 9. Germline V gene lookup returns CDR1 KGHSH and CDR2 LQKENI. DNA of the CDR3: TGTGCCAGCTCACTTTCTTTCGGACAGGGGGCGAATGAGCAGTTCTTC. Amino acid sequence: CASSLSFGQGANEQFF.